What follows is one TCR beta chain and its context. This record comes from a study of blood T cell repertoires in COVID-19. The wider study: The study drew acute and convalescent COVID-19 samples from the United States, Italy and Spain.

In the authors' workflow: Researchers report that nucleated cell counts were estimated from reference gene primer amplification. TCRdb keeps only in-frame clones here, not all; method: immunoSEQ multiplex PCR. V, J and clone size are those of that table, while D and trimming were read from the DNA. The sample holds over 250,000 clones, over 70% seen once. This CDR3 contains 15 residues. V dropped 2 bases and J dropped 0 bases, with 10 bases sitting between them. From germline, CDR1 is MNHNS and CDR2 SASEGT. Sequences were obtained from peripheral blood. The source is an elderly woman with acute or convalescent COVID-19. The chain recombines TRBV6-1 with TRBJ2-5, with unresolved D. CDR3: CASSETWANQETQYF. The CDR3 DNA follows: TGTGCCAGCAGTGAAACTTGGGCGAACCAAGAGACCCAGTACTTC.